The rows below give T cell receptor beta chains drawn from one sample of a study of identical twins. One entry per CDR3 protein, called by TCRdb with MiXCR from the 5' RACE reads. The sample comprises 700,000 to 950,000 distinct CDR3 sequences, 9% to 15% of which are singletons, and 1.5% to 2% rests with the top ten. These same data were also listed under a study on yellow fever vaccine responses in identical twins.

Sequencing used PBMCs. These receptor sequences come from a woman under 30 in good health. Both conserved end residues are part of each CDR3. D genes are given only for firm matches. Clone size appears in some rows only: once, few, many, or a class for an expanded clone.

J gene,clone size,V gene,D gene,CDR3 DNA,CDR3 protein
TRBJ1-6,many,TRBV15,.,TGTGCCACCAGCAGGCCGAGGACAGTCTTCGACTCACCCCTCCACTTT,CATSRPRTVFDSPLHF
TRBJ2-2,few,TRBV5-1,TRBD2,TGCGCCAGCAGCACACCCCAGGGACTAGCGGGAGCAGGCACCGGGGAGCTGTTTTTT,CASSTPQGLAGAGTGELFF
TRBJ2-2,few,TRBV10-3,TRBD1,TGTGCCACACTACGGACAGGGACAGACACCGGGGAGCTGTTTTTT,CATLRTGTDTGELFF
TRBJ2-2,many,TRBV5-1,.,TGTGCCAGCAGTTTGAGTGGGGCGAACACCGGGGAGCTGTTTTTT,CASSLSGANTGELFF
TRBJ2-3,.,TRBV29-1,.,TGCAGCGTTGAGTCCCCTCAACTAGGCACAGATACGCAGTATTTT,CSVESPQLGTDTQYF
TRBJ1-5,few,TRBV5-5,.,TGTGCCAGCAGCTTAGTGGATTGGGGATCGGATCAGCCCCAGCATTTT,CASSLVDWGSDQPQHF
TRBJ1-2,few,TRBV14,TRBD1,TGTGCCAGCAGCACCGGGACAGGGATCTATGGCTACACCTTC,CASSTGTGIYGYTF
TRBJ2-3,.,TRBV7-8,TRBD1,TGTGCCAGCAGCTTAAGTTCGGCAGGGGGCCCTGATACGCAGTATTTT,CASSLSSAGGPDTQYF
TRBJ2-2,many,TRBV7-7,TRBD2,TGTGCCAGCAGCTCCCTAGCGGGGGGGACCAACACCGGGGAGCTGTTTTTT,CASSSLAGGTNTGELFF
TRBJ1-1,.,TRBV18,.,TGTGCCAGCTCACCGGTCTTTTATGCGGTTATCGCTGAAGCTTTCTTT,CASSPVFYAVIAEAFF
TRBJ2-2,.,TRBV27,.,TGTGCCAGCAGCTATGTGGGCGGGGAGCTGTTTTTT,CASSYVGGELFF
TRBJ2-5,few,TRBV5-1,TRBD1,TGCGCCAGCAGCTTGGTGAGGACAGGGGGAAATATCCAAGAGACCCAGTACTTC,CASSLVRTGGNIQETQYF
TRBJ2-1,.,TRBV11-2,TRBD1,TGTGCCAGCAGCCCGACAGGGGCCTCCAACAATGAGCAGTTCTTC,CASSPTGASNNEQFF
TRBJ2-2,.,TRBV7-3,.,TGTGCCAGCAGCTCCCAAGCTGGCGGGAACACCGGGGAGCTGTTTTTT,CASSSQAGGNTGELFF
TRBJ1-6,.,TRBV5-1,.,TGTGCCAGCAGCTTGGCCGGTGATTCACCCCTCCACTTT,CASSLAGDSPLHF
TRBJ2-1,few,TRBV4-1,TRBD1,TGCGCCAGCAGCCAAGATGGGACAGAGTCCTACAATGAGCAGTTCTTC,CASSQDGTESYNEQFF
TRBJ2-7,.,TRBV28,.,TGTGCCAGCAGAGGGGAACAAGTCTCCTACGAGCAGTACTTC,CASRGEQVSYEQYF
TRBJ2-2,few,TRBV12-3/TRBV12-4,TRBD1,TGTGCCAGCAGTCCCGAGGGACAGCCCGGGGCCGGGGAGCTGTTTTTT,CASSPEGQPGAGELFF
TRBJ1-2,many,TRBV12-3/TRBV12-4,TRBD1,TGTGCCAGCACCTATGGACAGGAAGTTAATGGCTACACCTTC,CASTYGQEVNGYTF
TRBJ2-4,.,TRBV5-1,.,TGCGCCAGCAGCCACGAAGCGTTAGCCAAAAACATTCAGTACTTC,CASSHEALAKNIQYF
TRBJ2-1,many,TRBV5-1,.,TGCGCCAGCAGCTTGGCCGGGGGAGCATACAATGAGCAGTTCTTC,CASSLAGGAYNEQFF
TRBJ2-2,few,TRBV6-1,.,TGTGCCAGCAGTGAATGGTTCGGGGAGCTGTTTTTT,CASSEWFGELFF
TRBJ2-5,.,TRBV12-3/TRBV12-4,TRBD2,TGTGCCAGCAGTTTGGGGCGGGAGAGTGGAGAGACCCAGTACTTC,CASSLGRESGETQYF
TRBJ1-2,.,TRBV9,.,TGTGCCAGCAGCGTAGTGGGGGAGGCTCGCTATGGCTACACCTTC,CASSVVGEARYGYTF
TRBJ2-5,few,TRBV15,.,TGTGCCACCAGCAGAGAACTACCCGGGCCCCTTTCGGGGCAAGAGACCCAGTACTTC,CATSRELPGPLSGQETQYF
TRBJ2-1,few,TRBV29-1,.,TGCAGCGTTGTCCCATGGGGTCCAAAGACGTCAGTCGGCGACAATGAGCAGTTCTTC,CSVVPWGPKTSVGDNEQFF
TRBJ1-6,few,TRBV6-6,.,TGTGCCAGCAGTACGCAAGATTCACCCCTCCACTTT,CASSTQDSPLHF
TRBJ2-1,.,TRBV24-1,TRBD1,TGTGCCACCAGTGCTGCTCCTGGGACAGGGGGCTCCTACAATGAGCAGTTCTTC,CATSAAPGTGGSYNEQFF
TRBJ2-1,.,TRBV5-1,TRBD2,TGCGCCAGCAGCTATTCGCGGGGGGTCAATGAGCAGTTCTTC,CASSYSRGVNEQFF
TRBJ2-3,many,TRBV12-3/TRBV12-4,TRBD2,TGTGCCACCGATAGCGGGAGCGGGAGCACAGATACGCAGTATTTT,CATDSGSGSTDTQYF
TRBJ1-5,.,TRBV6-1,.,TGTGCCACCTGGGGGATAAATCAGCCCCAGCATTTT,CATWGINQPQHF
TRBJ2-4,.,TRBV6-1,.,TGTGCCAGCAGAAGACAGTTGGGGGACATTCAGTACTTC,CASRRQLGDIQYF
TRBJ2-5,few,TRBV15,.,TGTGCCACCAAAAATAGCGGCCTGGGAGAGACCCAGTACTTC,CATKNSGLGETQYF
TRBJ1-1,many,TRBV5-1,.,TGCGCCAGCAGCTTGGAAGGGGGTGGGACTGAAGCTTTCTTT,CASSLEGGGTEAFF
TRBJ2-3,few,TRBV7-3,TRBD2,TGTGCCAGCACCGAAAGCGGGAGGGCCGGGGCAGATACGCAGTATTTT,CASTESGRAGADTQYF
TRBJ2-5,.,TRBV7-6,TRBD2,TGTGCCAGCAGCTTACTCCGGACTAGGGTGGACGAGGAGACCCAGTACTTC,CASSLLRTRVDEETQYF
TRBJ1-5,few,TRBV2,TRBD1,TGTGCCAGCGCTCCGGGACAGGGTATGGGCAATCAGCCCCAGCATTTT,CASAPGQGMGNQPQHF
TRBJ2-2,few,TRBV4-1,.,TGCGCCAGCAGCCAAGAGGTGACGGATCTCACCGGGGAGCTGTTTTTT,CASSQEVTDLTGELFF
TRBJ2-7,few,TRBV12-3/TRBV12-4,TRBD1,TGTGCCAGCACCCCGGGACAGCGGAAAAGCTCCTACGAGCAGTACTTC,CASTPGQRKSSYEQYF
TRBJ2-3,.,TRBV7-2,TRBD2,TGTGCCAGCAGCCCCACTAGCGGATACACAGATACGCAGTATTTT,CASSPTSGYTDTQYF
TRBJ1-4,.,TRBV20-1,.,TGCAGTGCTATATCCCTAACTGAAAAACTGTTTTTT,CSAISLTEKLFF
TRBJ2-7,few,TRBV7-9,TRBD2,TGTGCCAGCAGCCATGAGCGGGAGGGCGACGAGCAGTACTTC,CASSHEREGDEQYF